These 24 T cell receptor beta chains came from one sample sequenced in a study of cytomegalovirus exposure and HLA in healthy donors. Researchers ran the PCR with 60 Vbeta and 13 Jbeta primers. Clones were sequenced by immunoSEQ multiplex PCR, and TCRdb holds only the in-frame ones, with some missing. The repertoire holds over 120,000 clones, with approximately 84% as singletons. The specimen was PBMCs. The receptors come from a man aged 30 to 39 in good health and CMV-seropositive.

CDR3 loop: CATGGNQPQHF. The CDR3 region has the DNA TGTGCCACCGGGGGGAACCAGCCCCAGCATTTT. This rearrangement joins TRBV15 to TRBJ1-5; D possibly corresponds to TRBD1 (5 bases). From germline, CDR1 is LNHNV and CDR2 YYDKDF (reference sequence). The CDR3 loop spans 11 amino acids. The V gene lost 8 bases and the J gene lost 7 bases, with 9 bases spanning the gap.

The chain combines TRBV7-6 with TRBJ2-5, with unresolved D. This CDR3 contains 12 residues. V was clipped by 4 bases and J by 4 bases, with 7 bases between them. CDR1 is SGHVS and CDR2 is FNYEAQ in the germline V gene. In nucleotides, the CDR3 is TGTGCCAGCAGCTCCCTCAGAGAGACCCAGTACTTC. Residues: CASSSLRETQYF.

The rearrangement joins TRBV28 to TRBJ2-5; D may be TRBD1 (5 bases). Trimming cost V 2 bases and J 5 bases, with 12 bases left between them. The CDR3 contains 14 residues. Germline assignment: CDR1 MDHEN and CDR2 SYDVKM. The CDR3 reads CASSLHIQVETQYF. The DNA of the CDR3 is TGTGCCAGCAGTTTACATATACAGGTGGAGACCCAGTACTTC.

The chain combines TRBV7-2 with TRBJ2-7; 7 nucleotides match TRBD1. This CDR3 region has 16 residues. J lost 0 bases, V lost 3 bases, and 8 bases had no gene match. Per germline, CDR1 SGHTA and CDR2 FQGNSA. DNA of the CDR3: TGTGCCAGCAGCTTTGGACAGGTCGGGACCTCCTACGAGCAGTACTTC. Translated, it gives CASSFGQVGTSYEQYF.

This clone was found once. This sequence joins TRBV2 and TRBJ2-5; 8 nucleotides line up with TRBD2. The V gene's germline CDR1 is SNHLY and CDR2 FYNNEI. The J segment lost 5 bases and the V segment lost 6 bases, leaving 8 bases of the junction unmatched. The CDR3 is made up of 14 amino acids. CDR3 coding DNA: TGTGCCAGCAGCGGGACTAGTTTCCCGGAGACCCAGTACTTC. It is translated as CASSGTSFPETQYF.

The gene calls are TRBV5-1 and TRBJ1-1; D perhaps matches TRBD1 (6 bases). Trimming left V 4 bases short and J 2 bases short, with 21 bases between. The CDR3 runs to 17 residues. The V gene's germline CDR1 is SGHRS and CDR2 YFSETQ. In nucleotides, the CDR3 is TGCGCCAGCAGCCGGACCCCGGGGGGCGAGATAAACACTGAAGCTTTCTTT. This translates into CASSRTPGGEINTEAFF.

V and J are TRBV13 and TRBJ2-2; the D is unclear. Germline assignment: CDR1 PRHDT and CDR2 FYEKMQ (reference sequence). The CDR3 spans 13 residues. Trimming removed 5 bases at V and 6 bases at J, with 10 bases between. The DNA of the CDR3 is TGTGCCAGCAGCCTCCTAGTCGCCGGGGAGCTGTTTTTT. Its translation: CASSLLVAGELFF.

The V gene is TRBV27, the J gene TRBJ2-5; 13 bases map to TRBD2. Trimming cost V 3 bases and J 5 bases; bases outside gene matches: 6. The V gene's germline CDR1 is MNHEY and CDR2 SMNVEV (reference sequence). CDR3 length equals 16 residues. The CDR3 DNA reads TGTGCCAGCAGTTTGACTAGCGGGAGGAGGTGGGAGACCCAGTACTTC. Encoded protein: CASSLTSGRRWETQYF.

The chain is built from TRBV9 and TRBJ1-6; the D is unclear. Trimming left V 0 bases short and J 7 bases short, with 17 bases between. There are 17 residues in the CDR3. The V gene's germline CDR1 is SGDLS and CDR2 YYNGEE. CDR3 DNA sequence: TGTGCCAGCAGCGTAGGAGGTGACCTCTATGTGAATTCACCCCTCCACTTT. Translated, it gives CASSVGGDLYVNSPLHF.

This clone was found once. J is TRBJ1-1 and V is TRBV19; D gene ambiguous. The CDR3 contains 14 residues. V lost 0 bases, J lost 7 bases, and 12 bases lay in between. CDR1 and CDR2 (germline): LNHDA, SQIVND (reference sequence). CDR3 nucleotide sequence: TGTGCCAGTAGTATAGAGGGATTGGCGGGTGAAGCTTTCTTT. Translation: CASSIEGLAGEAFF.

The chain uses TRBV10-1 and TRBJ2-3; no clear D gene. V was shortened by 3 bases and J by 5 bases, with 12 bases between the two germline ends. Germline V gene lookup returns CDR1 WNHNN and CDR2 SYGVQD (reference sequence). The CDR3 runs to 14 residues. This CDR3 is CASSESPSIDTQYF. DNA of the CDR3: TGCGCCAGCAGTGAATCCCCTAGTATAGATACGCAGTATTTT.

The CDR3 sequence: CASSLVGTGTTDTQYF. The CDR3 bases are TGTGCCAGCAGCTTAGTAGGGACAGGGACCACAGATACGCAGTATTTT. This chain joins TRBV7-2 and TRBJ2-3; TRBD1 matches at 9 bases. There are 16 residues in the CDR3. CDR1 SGHTA and CDR2 FQGNSA come from the germline V gene. V gave up 1 base and J gave up 2 bases; unmatched junction bases: 4.

The chain has TRBV18 and TRBJ1-1; no clear D gene. The germline V gene encodes CDR1 KGHSH and CDR2 LQKENI. The CDR3 is 14 amino acids. V was trimmed by 5 bases and J by 5 bases, leaving 15 bases between them. In nucleotides, the CDR3 is TGTGCCAGCTCAGCCCAGGATTATAGGACTGAAGCTTTCTTT. This codes for CASSAQDYRTEAFF.

V is TRBV28 and J is TRBJ2-2; 7 bases agree with TRBD2. The J segment lost 4 bases and the V segment lost 5 bases, leaving 7 bases of the junction unmatched. CDR3 length: 15 amino acids. Germline V CDR1 and CDR2: MDHEN, SYDVKM. The CDR3 reads CASSAGVRGTGELFF. In nucleotides, the CDR3 is TGTGCCAGCAGTGCGGGGGTTAGGGGCACCGGGGAGCTGTTTTTT.

The V gene is TRBV10-3, the J gene TRBJ2-5, with D possibly matching TRBD1 (5 bases). The end of the DNA is better explained by TRBJ2-7, so the J call may be wrong. The CDR3 loop spans 13 amino acids. In germline, CDR1 is ENHRY, CDR2 SYGVKD. CDR3 in amino acids: CAISADRPYEQYF. CDR3 nucleotide sequence: TGTGCCATCAGCGCCGACAGACCCTACGAGCAGTACTTC.

The chain links TRBV28 to TRBJ2-2; no definite D call. The ends were cut back, 2 bases at V and 12 bases at J, with 7 bases in the middle. Germline-derived CDR1 and CDR2 are MDHEN and SYDVKM. The CDR3 contains 11 residues. The CDR3 protein is CASSLGEQLFF. The CDR3 DNA reads as TGTGCCAGCAGTTTAGGAGAACAGCTGTTTTTT. The variable domain in full, completed from reference TRBV28 and TRBJ2-2, reads DVKVTQSSRYLVKRTGEKVFLECVQDMDHENMFWYRQDPGLGLRLIYFSYDVKMKEKGDIPEGYSVSREKKERFSLILESASTNQTSMYLCASSLGEQLFFGEGSRLTVL.

The CDR3 sequence is CASSLAADEKLFF. The DNA for the CDR3 is TGTGCCAGCAGCCTTGCGGCGGATGAAAAACTGTTTTTT. The chain combines TRBV28 with TRBJ1-4; D uncertain. The germline V gene encodes CDR1 MDHEN and CDR2 SYDVKM. V lost 6 bases, J lost 6 bases, and 11 bases lay in between. This CDR3 has 13 amino acids.

The V and J genes are TRBV7-8 and TRBJ2-3; maybe TRBD2 (6 bases). The ends were cut back, 6 bases at V and 0 bases at J, with 10 bases in the middle. Germline V gene sequence: CDR1 SGHVS, CDR2 FQNEAQ. CDR3 size: 14 residues. This CDR3 reads CASSPRESTDTQYF. The CDR3 DNA sequence: TGTGCCAGCAGTCCTCGGGAGAGCACAGATACGCAGTATTTT.

V usage is TRBV6-5 and J usage is TRBJ1-1; D may be TRBD1 (6 bases). V lost 6 bases and J lost 1, with 15 bases in between. The CDR3 runs 15 residues. CDR1 and CDR2 (germline): MNHEY, SVGAGI. The CDR3 protein is CASSLTRGGNTEAFF. The CDR3, as DNA: TGTGCCAGCAGCTTAACTAGGGGGGGGAACACTGAAGCTTTCTTT.

The rearrangement joins TRBV7-8 to TRBJ1-5, with no clear D. The germline V gene encodes CDR1 SGHVS and CDR2 FQNEAQ. V was pared by 0 bases and J by 5 bases, with 5 bases between. The CDR3 is 13 residues long. The CDR3 bases are TGTGCCAGCAGCTTAGCACAAGATCAGCCCCAGCATTTT. It translates to CASSLAQDQPQHF.

The rearrangement links TRBV4-2 to TRBJ1-5; unclear D gene. Trimming took 3 bases from V and 3 from J, leaving 12 bases between them. The germline gives CDR1 LGHNA, CDR2 YNFKEQ. CDR3 length equals 15 residues. In DNA form, the CDR3 reads TGTGCCAGCAGCCAGGAGGGCTTCATCAATCAGCCCCAGCATTTT. Translating it yields CASSQEGFINQPQHF.

The chain employs TRBV7-8 and TRBJ2-3; 8 bases are a match to TRBD2. The germline CDR1 and CDR2 sequences are SGHVS and FQNEAQ. Germline trimming cut 7 bases from V and 4 bases from J; bases unmatched to any gene: 7. The CDR3 contains 14 residues. CDR3 in amino acids: CASTLGGAADTQYF. The CDR3, as DNA: TGTGCCAGCACTCTCGGGGGGGCCGCAGATACGCAGTATTTT.

The rearrangement uses TRBV18 and TRBJ2-2; 7 positions agree with TRBD1. The V gene's germline CDR1 is KGHSH and CDR2 LQKENI. V lost 2 bases and J lost 7; bases outside the gene matches: 10. This CDR3 contains 16 residues. The CDR3, as DNA: TGTGCCAGCTCACCAAGCCTCGGGACAGTATACGGGGAGCTGTTTTTT. The encoded protein is CASSPSLGTVYGELFF.

Details on this clone: Compared with germline, one end of the junction differs, possibly owing to a read error. The chain uses TRBV7-9 and TRBJ1-5, with D hard to call. Per the germline V gene, CDR1 is SEHNR and CDR2 is FQNEAQ (reference sequence). CDR3 length: 12 amino acids. CDR3 protein: CSSSYGEQPQHF. As DNA, the CDR3 is TGTTCCAGCAGCTACGGGGAGCAGCCCCAGCATTTT.